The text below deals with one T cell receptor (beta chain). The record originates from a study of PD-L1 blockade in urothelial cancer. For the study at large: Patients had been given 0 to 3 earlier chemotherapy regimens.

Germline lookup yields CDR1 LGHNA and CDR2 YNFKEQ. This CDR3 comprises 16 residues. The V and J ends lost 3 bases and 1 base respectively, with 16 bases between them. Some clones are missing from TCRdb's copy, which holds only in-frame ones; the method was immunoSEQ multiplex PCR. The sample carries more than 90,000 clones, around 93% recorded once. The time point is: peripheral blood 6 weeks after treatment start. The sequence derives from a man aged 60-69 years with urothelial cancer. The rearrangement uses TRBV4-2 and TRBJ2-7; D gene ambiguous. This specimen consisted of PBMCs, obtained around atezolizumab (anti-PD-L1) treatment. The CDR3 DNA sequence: TGTGCCAGCAGCCACGAGGCCCGTGTTGGTTCCTACGAGCAGTACTTC. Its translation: CASSHEARVGSYEQYF.